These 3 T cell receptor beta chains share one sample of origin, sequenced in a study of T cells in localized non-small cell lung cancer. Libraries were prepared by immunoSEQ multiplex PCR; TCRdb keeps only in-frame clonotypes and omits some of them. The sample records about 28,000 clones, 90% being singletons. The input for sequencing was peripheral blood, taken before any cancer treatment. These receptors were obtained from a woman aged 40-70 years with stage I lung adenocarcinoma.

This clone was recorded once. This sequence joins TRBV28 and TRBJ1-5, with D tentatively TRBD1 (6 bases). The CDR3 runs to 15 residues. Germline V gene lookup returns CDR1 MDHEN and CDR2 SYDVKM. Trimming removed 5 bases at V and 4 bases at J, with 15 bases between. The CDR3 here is CASSPPDSQNQPQHF. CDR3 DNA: TGTGCCAGCAGTCCCCCGGACAGCCAAAATCAGCCCCAGCATTTT.

The CDR3 is CASSSAGTGRYEQYF. As DNA, the CDR3 is TGTGCCAGCAGCTCCGCCGGGACAGGGCGGTACGAGCAGTACTTC. The V call is TRBV11-2, the J call TRBJ2-7; 9 bases are a match to TRBD1. This CDR3 spans 15 amino acids. V shed 4 bases, J shed 4 bases, and the junction held 8 bases outside the gene matches. Germline V CDR1 and CDR2: SGHAT, FQNNGV.

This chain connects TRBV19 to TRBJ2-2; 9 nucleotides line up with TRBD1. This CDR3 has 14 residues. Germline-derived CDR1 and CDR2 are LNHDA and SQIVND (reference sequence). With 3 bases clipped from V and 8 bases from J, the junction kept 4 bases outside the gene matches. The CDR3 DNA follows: TGTGCCAGTAGTATCACAGGGGGCATGGGGGAGCTGTTTTTT. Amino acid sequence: CASSITGGMGELFF.